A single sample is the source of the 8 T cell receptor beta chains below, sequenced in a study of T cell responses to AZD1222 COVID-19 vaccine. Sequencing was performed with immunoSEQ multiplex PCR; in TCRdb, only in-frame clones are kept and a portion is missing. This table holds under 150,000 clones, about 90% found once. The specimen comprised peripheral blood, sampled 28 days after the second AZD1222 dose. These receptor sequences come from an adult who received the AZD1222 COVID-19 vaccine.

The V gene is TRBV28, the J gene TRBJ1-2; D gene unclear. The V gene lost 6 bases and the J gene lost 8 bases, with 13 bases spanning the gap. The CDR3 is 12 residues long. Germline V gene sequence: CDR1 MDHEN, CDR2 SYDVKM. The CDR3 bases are TGTGCCAGCAGCCCCCCCGGGCTCGGCTACACCTTC. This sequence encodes CASSPPGLGYTF.

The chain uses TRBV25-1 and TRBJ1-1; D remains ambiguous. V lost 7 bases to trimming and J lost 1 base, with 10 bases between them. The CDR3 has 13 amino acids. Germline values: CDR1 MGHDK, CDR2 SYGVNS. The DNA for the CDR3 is TGTGCCAGCACCCGAACGGAGAACACTGAAGCTTTCTTT. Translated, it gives CASTRTENTEAFF.

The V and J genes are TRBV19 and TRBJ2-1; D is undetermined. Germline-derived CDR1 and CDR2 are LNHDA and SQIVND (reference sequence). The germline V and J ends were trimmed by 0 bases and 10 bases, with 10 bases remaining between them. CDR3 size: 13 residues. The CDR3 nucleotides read TGTGCCAGTAGTATAGATCGGACGAGAGAGCAGTTCTTC. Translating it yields CASSIDRTREQFF.

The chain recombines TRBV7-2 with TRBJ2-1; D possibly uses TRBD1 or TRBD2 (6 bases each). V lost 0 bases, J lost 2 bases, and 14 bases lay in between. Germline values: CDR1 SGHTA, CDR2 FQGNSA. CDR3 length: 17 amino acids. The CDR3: CASSLALRGGTYNEQFF. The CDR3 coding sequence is TGTGCCAGCAGCTTAGCTCTCAGGGGCGGGACCTACAATGAGCAGTTCTTC. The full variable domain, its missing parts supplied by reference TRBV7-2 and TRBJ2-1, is GAGVSQSPSNKVTEKGKDVELRCDPISGHTALYWYRQSLGQGLEFLIYFQGNSAPDKSGLPSDRFSAERTGGSVSTLTIQRTQQEDSAVYLCASSLALRGGTYNEQFFGPGTRLTVL.

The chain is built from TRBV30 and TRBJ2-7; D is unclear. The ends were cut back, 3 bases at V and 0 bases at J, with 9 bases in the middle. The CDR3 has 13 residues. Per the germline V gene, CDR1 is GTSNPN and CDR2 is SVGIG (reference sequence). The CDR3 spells CAWRGGSSYEQYF. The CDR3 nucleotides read TGTGCCTGGAGGGGTGGTAGCTCCTACGAGCAGTACTTC. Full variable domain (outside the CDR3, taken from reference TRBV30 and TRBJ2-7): SQTIHQWPATLVQPVGSPLSLECTVEGTSNPNLYWYRQAAGRGLQLLFYSVGIGQISSEVPQNLSASRPQDRQFILSSKKLLLSDSGFYLCAWRGGSSYEQYFGPGTRLTVT.

The CDR3 bases are TGTGCCAGCAGTCACTTATATCAGCCCCAGCATTTT. It yields the protein CASSHLYQPQHF. This chain uses TRBV6-2 or TRBV6-3 with TRBJ1-5; D uncertain. The V and J ends lost 5 bases and 5 bases respectively, with 7 bases between them. This CDR3 contains 12 residues. The germline V gene encodes CDR1 MNHEY and CDR2 SVGEGT.

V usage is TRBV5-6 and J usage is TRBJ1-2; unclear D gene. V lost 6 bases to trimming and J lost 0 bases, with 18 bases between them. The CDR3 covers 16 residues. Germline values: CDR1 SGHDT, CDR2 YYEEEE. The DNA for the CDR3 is TGTGCCAGCACCTCTTGGATAACCTCAGCTAACTATGGCTACACCTTC. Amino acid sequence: CASTSWITSANYGYTF.

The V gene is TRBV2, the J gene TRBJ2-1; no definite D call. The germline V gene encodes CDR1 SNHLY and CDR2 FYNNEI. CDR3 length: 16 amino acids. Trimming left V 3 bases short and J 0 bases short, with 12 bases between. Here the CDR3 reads CASSDRRLRSYNEQFF. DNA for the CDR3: TGTGCCAGCAGTGATAGGCGTTTGCGCTCCTACAATGAGCAGTTCTTC.